This T cell receptor beta chain was profiled in a study of blood T cell repertoires in COVID-19. V was clipped by 3 bases and J by 5 bases, with 11 bases between them. From germline, CDR1 is DFQATT and CDR2 SNEGSKA (reference sequence). CDR3 length: 13 amino acids. Original analysis: Estimates of nucleated cell counts were drawn from the amplification of reference gene primers. The method was immunoSEQ multiplex PCR; TCRdb's version includes in-frame clones alone and lacks a portion of them. The DNA was the basis for D and trimming; V, J and clone size are from that table. The repertoire holds 95,000 to 150,000 clones, with roughly 89% as singletons. This study enrolled people aged roughly 18 to 89 from about two dozen US geographic areas. Recovered participants had two consecutive negative NP/OP PCR tests, healthcare professional clearance, or symptom resolution.

The sequenced sample was PBMCs or T cells enriched from blood (not recorded which). The rearrangement joins TRBV20-1 to TRBJ1-5; D may be TRBD1 (5 bases). The sequence came from a woman aged 25 to 39 who had recovered from COVID-19. The CDR3 coding sequence is TGCAGTGCTAGTAGACAGCAAGATCAGCCCCAGCATTTT. This codes for CSASRQQDQPQHF.